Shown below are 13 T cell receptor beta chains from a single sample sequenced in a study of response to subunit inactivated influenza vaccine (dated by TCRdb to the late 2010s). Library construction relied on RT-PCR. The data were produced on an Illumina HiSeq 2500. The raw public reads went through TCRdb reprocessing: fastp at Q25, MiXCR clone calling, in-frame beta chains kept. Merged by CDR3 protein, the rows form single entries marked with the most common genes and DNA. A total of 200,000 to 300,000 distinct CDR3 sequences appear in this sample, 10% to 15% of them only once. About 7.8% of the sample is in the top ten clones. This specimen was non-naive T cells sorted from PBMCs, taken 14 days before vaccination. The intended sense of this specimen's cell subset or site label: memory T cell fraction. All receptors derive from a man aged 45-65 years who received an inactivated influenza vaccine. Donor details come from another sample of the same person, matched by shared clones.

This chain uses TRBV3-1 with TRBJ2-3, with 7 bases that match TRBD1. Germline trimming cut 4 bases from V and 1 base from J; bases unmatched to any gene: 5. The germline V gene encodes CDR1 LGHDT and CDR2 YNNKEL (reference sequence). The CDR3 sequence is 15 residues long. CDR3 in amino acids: CASSLGTVRTDTQYF. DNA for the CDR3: TGTGCCAGCAGCCTCGGGACAGTTCGCACAGATACGCAGTATTTT.

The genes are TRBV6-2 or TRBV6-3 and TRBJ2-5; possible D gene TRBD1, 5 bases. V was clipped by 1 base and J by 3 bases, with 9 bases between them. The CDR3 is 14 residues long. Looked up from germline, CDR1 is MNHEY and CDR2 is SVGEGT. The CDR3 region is CASSYYPGKETQYF. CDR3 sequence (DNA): TGTGCCAGCAGTTACTACCCAGGGAAAGAGACCCAGTACTTC.

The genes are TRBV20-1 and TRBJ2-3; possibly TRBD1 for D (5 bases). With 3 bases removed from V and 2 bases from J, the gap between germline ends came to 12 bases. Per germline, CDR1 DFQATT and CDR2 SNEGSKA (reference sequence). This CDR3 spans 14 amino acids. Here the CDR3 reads CSASDRTYTDTQYF. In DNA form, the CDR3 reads TGCAGTGCTAGTGACCGGACATACACAGATACGCAGTATTTT.

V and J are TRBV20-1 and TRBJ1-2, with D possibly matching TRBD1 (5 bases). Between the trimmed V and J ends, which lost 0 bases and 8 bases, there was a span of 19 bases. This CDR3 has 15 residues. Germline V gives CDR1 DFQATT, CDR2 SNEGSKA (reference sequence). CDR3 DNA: TGCAGTGCTAGAGACCTGGGACGAGGGGCGTCCGGCTACACCTTC. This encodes CSARDLGRGASGYTF.

This CDR3 is CASSLDGGTADTQYF. The CDR3 DNA sequence: TGTGCCAGCAGCTTGGATGGGGGCACCGCAGATACGCAGTATTTT. The chain has TRBV5-5 and TRBJ2-3, with D perhaps TRBD1 (6 bases). Germline CDR1 and CDR2: SGHKS and YYEKEE (reference sequence). Trimming stripped 0 bases from V and 4 bases from J, with 12 bases between. The CDR3 runs 15 residues. Together with reference TRBV5-5 and TRBJ2-3, the CDR3 gives the full variable domain: DAGVTQSPTHLIKTRGQQVTLRCSPISGHKSVSWYQQVLGQGPQFIFQYYEKEERGRGNFPDRFSARQFPNYSSELNVNALLLGDSALYLCASSLDGGTADTQYFGPGTRLTVL.

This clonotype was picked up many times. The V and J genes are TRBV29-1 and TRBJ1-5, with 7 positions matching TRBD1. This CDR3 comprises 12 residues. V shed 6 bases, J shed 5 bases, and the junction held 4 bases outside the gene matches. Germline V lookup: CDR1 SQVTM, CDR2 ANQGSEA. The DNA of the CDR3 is TGCAGCGTGGGACAGCGAGATCAGCCCCAGCATTTT. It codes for CSVGQRDQPQHF.

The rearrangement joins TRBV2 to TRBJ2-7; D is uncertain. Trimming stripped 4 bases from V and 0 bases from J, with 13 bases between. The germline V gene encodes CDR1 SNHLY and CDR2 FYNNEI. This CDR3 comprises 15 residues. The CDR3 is CASSGGRWSSYEQYF. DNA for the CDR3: TGTGCCAGCAGTGGCGGACGATGGAGCTCCTACGAGCAGTACTTC.

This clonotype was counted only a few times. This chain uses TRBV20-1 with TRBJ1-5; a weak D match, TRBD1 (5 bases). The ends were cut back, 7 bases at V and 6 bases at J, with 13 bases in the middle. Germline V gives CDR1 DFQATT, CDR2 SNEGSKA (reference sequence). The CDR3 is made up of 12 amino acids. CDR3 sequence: CSVGPLSQPQHF. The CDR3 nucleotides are TGCAGTGTGGGACCGCTTAGTCAGCCCCAGCATTTT.

CDR3 loop: CSVADGYTF. The CDR3 DNA reads TGCAGCGTTGCTGATGGCTACACCTTC. This chain joins TRBV29-1 and TRBJ1-2; no firm D call. Trimming cost V 4 bases and J 6 bases, with 3 bases left between them. The germline CDR1 and CDR2 sequences are SQVTM and ANQGSEA. The CDR3 contains 9 residues.

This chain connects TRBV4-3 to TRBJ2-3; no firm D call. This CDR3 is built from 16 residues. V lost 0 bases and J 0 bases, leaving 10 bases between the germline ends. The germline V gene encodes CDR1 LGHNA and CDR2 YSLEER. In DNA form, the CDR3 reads TGCGCCAGCAGCCAAGAGGGGAAAACTAGCACAGATACGCAGTATTTT. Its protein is CASSQEGKTSTDTQYF.

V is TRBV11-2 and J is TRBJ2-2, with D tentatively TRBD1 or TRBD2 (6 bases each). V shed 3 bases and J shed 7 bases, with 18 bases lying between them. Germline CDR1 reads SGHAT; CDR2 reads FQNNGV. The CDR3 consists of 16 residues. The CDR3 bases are TGTGCCAGCAGCTTGATGATCGGGGGCGTTCACGGGGAGCTGTTTTTT. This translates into CASSLMIGGVHGELFF.

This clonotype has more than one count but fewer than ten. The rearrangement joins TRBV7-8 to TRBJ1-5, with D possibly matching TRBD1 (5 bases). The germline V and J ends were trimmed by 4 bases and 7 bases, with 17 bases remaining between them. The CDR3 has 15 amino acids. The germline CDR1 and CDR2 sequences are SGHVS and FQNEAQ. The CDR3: CASSSTLTGGQPQHF. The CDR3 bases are TGTGCCAGCAGCTCAACTTTGACTGGGGGGCAGCCCCAGCATTTT.

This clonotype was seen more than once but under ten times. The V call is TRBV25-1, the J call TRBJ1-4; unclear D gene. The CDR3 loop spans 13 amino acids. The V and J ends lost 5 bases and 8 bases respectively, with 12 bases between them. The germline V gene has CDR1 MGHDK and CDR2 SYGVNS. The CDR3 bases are TGTGCCAGCAGTCGGGGTCTAGAAGAAAAACTGTTTTTT. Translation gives CASSRGLEEKLFF.